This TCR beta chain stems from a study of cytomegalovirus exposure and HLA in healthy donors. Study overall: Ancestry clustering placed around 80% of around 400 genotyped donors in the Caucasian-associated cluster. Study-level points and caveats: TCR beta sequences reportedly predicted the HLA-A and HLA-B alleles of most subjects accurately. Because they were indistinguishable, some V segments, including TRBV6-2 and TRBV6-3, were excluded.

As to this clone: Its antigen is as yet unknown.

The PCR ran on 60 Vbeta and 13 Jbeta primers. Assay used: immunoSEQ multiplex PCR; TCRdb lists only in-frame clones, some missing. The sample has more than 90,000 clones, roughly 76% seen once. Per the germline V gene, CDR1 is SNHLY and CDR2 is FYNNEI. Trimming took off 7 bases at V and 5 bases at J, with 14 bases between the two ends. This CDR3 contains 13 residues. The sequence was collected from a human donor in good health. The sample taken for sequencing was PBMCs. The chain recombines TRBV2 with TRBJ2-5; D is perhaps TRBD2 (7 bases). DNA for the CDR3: TGTGCCAGCACCGAGGGGGGGTGGGAGACCCAGTACTTC. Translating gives CASTEGGWETQYF.